The rows below give T cell receptor beta chains drawn from one sample of a study of T cell repertoires in cytomegalovirus infection. TCRdb itself ran the reads through MiXCR, one entry per CDR3 protein. Of 450,000 to 650,000 distinct CDR3 sequences in the sample, about 30% were seen once. Sequencing input: PBMCs. These TCRs come from a human donor in good health (CMV status not recorded). Some clones in this sample may be carry-over from other donors' samples. Both conserved end residues are trimmed from each CDR3.

j_call,v_call,cdr3_aa
TRBJ2-2,TRBV7-2,ASSSVARAPNTGELF
TRBJ2-1,TRBV6-2/TRBV6-3,ASSTQQYNEQF
TRBJ2-1,TRBV2,ASSRDSHNEQF
TRBJ2-2,TRBV19,ASSWGVDTGELF
TRBJ2-2,TRBV19,ASSLPGQGNPGELF
TRBJ2-1,TRBV20-1,SARDRAGGLAENNEQF
TRBJ2-7,TRBV7-9,ASRPTSSYEQY
TRBJ2-5,TRBV20-1,SARGEETQY
TRBJ2-2,TRBV4-1,ASSARDRNTGELF
TRBJ2-3,TRBV11-3,ASSLDWGADITDTQY
TRBJ2-1,TRBV27,ASSLFTGRNEQF
TRBJ1-5,TRBV6-2/TRBV6-3,ASGQGVNQPQH
TRBJ2-2,TRBV4-3,ASSQLKGTGELF
TRBJ2-1,TRBV28,ASSLLVGQGTNEQF
TRBJ1-2,TRBV12-3/TRBV12-4,ASRVRNGYT
TRBJ2-7,TRBV10-3,AISEFGDGQY
TRBJ2-3,TRBV7-6,ASTRLSTDTQY
TRBJ2-2,TRBV7-8,ASSLDAGELF
TRBJ2-3,TRBV25-1,ASSEFTSSVTDTQY
TRBJ1-4,TRBV4-3,ASSQDIRGEKLF
TRBJ1-2,TRBV7-2,ASSPGEGYT
TRBJ2-1,TRBV4-1,ASSQSHRVNPYNEQF
TRBJ2-1,TRBV7-6,ASSPLLAYNEQF
TRBJ1-2,TRBV7-9,ASSGGTVEGYT
TRBJ1-1,TRBV7-9,ASSSTVAEAF
TRBJ2-7,TRBV6-5,ASRRTGREVEQY
TRBJ2-2,TRBV12-3/TRBV12-4,ASSPGRPNTGELF
TRBJ1-4,TRBV7-2,ASSAGFFNEKLF
TRBJ1-6,TRBV10-2,ASQKDRGFNSPLH
TRBJ2-1,TRBV7-9,ASSSLSGTYNEQF
TRBJ1-1,TRBV11-2,ASSAGRLNTEAF
TRBJ1-5,TRBV27,ASSLFQGSMPQH
TRBJ1-4,TRBV7-2,ASSPRWGEQKLF
TRBJ1-5,TRBV10-2,ASMRGTGPSLHQPQH
TRBJ1-2,TRBV3-1,ASSHDRALGYGYT
TRBJ2-3,TRBV4-3,ASSQEGRGVTDTQY
TRBJ2-3,TRBV12-3/TRBV12-4,ASSPLQGGTDTQY
TRBJ2-1,TRBV10-2,ASSESRAGNEQF
TRBJ2-3,TRBV7-6,ASSFRSGGTADTQY
TRBJ1-1,TRBV7-8,ASSRAMDTEAF
TRBJ1-1,TRBV18,ASSPNLMPRGGDTEAF
TRBJ2-1,TRBV28,ASSLGAGTRSDEQF
TRBJ2-3,TRBV11-3,ASRLGSSTDTQY
TRBJ1-1,TRBV7-2,ASSLALDRNTEAF
TRBJ2-1,TRBV14,ASSQDGPRTNEQF
TRBJ2-2,TRBV2,ASSEGRGQGTGELF
TRBJ2-7,TRBV5-1,ASKRQLETYEQY
TRBJ2-3,TRBV29-1,SSLPGDYTDTQY
TRBJ2-7,TRBV12-3/TRBV12-4,ASSPPRGTRSEQY
TRBJ1-5,TRBV7-2,ASSHGVGQPQH
TRBJ2-1,TRBV6-2/TRBV6-3,ASSNDKYNEQF
TRBJ1-4,TRBV7-2,ASSSGDRRANEKLF
TRBJ1-4,TRBV7-2,ASRPGTGDEKLF
TRBJ2-3,TRBV7-9,ASSIRRDTRHTDTQY
TRBJ2-5,TRBV7-6,ASSLLLTSGNGETQY